Shown below are 12 T cell receptor beta chains from a single sample sequenced in a study of early T cells in non-severe SARS-CoV-2 infection. Each CDR3 protein is one row after TCRdb ran MiXCR on the 5' RACE reads. The table records 50,000 or so distinct CDR3 sequences, about 5.6% of them present only once. Material: whole blood. Receptors were obtained from an adult who was a healthcare worker with PCR-confirmed SARS-CoV-2 infection or an uninfected control (not recorded which).

This clonotype has ten or more counts. This chain links TRBV6-6 with TRBJ2-7; maybe TRBD1 (6 bases). V gave up 0 bases and J gave up 2 bases, with 11 bases separating them. Germline values: CDR1 MNHNY, CDR2 SVGAGI (reference sequence). The CDR3 loop spans 15 amino acids. The CDR3 DNA reads TGTGCCAGCAGTTACTCGGGTTCAGGGGCCTACGAGCAGTACTTC. Its protein product is CASSYSGSGAYEQYF.

This clonotype has ten or more counts. V is TRBV13 and J is TRBJ1-2; D remains unclear. Germline CDR1 is PRHDT and CDR2 is FYEKMQ (reference sequence). V was clipped by 6 bases and J by 13 bases, with 15 bases between them. The CDR3 contains 11 residues. The CDR3 here is CASRLTGPPTF. The CDR3 bases are TGTGCCAGCAGACTTACCGGGCCCCCCACCTTC.

The chain carries TRBV6-5 and TRBJ2-7; 11 bases are a match to TRBD1. Germline V gives CDR1 MNHEY, CDR2 SVGAGI. This CDR3 has 12 amino acids. The V and J ends lost 10 bases and 4 bases, in that order; junction bases with no gene match: 3. The CDR3 is CATGTGGYEQYF. The CDR3 nucleotides read TGTGCCACCGGGACAGGGGGGTACGAGCAGTACTTC.

This clonotype appeared many times. The chain recombines TRBV9 with TRBJ2-5; 7 bases are shared with TRBD1. Germline V gene data show CDR1 as SGDLS and CDR2 as YYNGEE. V dropped 0 bases and J dropped 2; count of bases not matched to a gene: 7. There are 16 residues in the CDR3. The CDR3 DNA follows: TGTGCCAGCAGCGTAGCTCCGAGCAGGGGGCAAGAGACCCAGTACTTC. It translates to CASSVAPSRGQETQYF.

This clonotype was found many times. The rearrangement links TRBV7-2 to TRBJ2-5; TRBD2 is a possible D gene (6 bases). V lost 0 bases, J lost 4 bases, and 12 bases lay in between. The CDR3 length is 15 residues. Germline CDR1 is SGHTA and CDR2 is FQGNSA. Written as DNA, the CDR3 is TGTGCCAGCAGCTTAGCGGGGGGTCGCGGAGAGACCCAGTACTTC. Residues: CASSLAGGRGETQYF. The full variable domain, with the rest looked up from reference TRBV7-2 and TRBJ2-5, is GAGVSQSPSNKVTEKGKDVELRCDPISGHTALYWYRQSLGQGLEFLIYFQGNSAPDKSGLPSDRFSAERTGGSVSTLTIQRTQQEDSAVYLCASSLAGGRGETQYFGPGTRLLVL.

This clonotype has only a few counts. The rearrangement joins TRBV5-5 to TRBJ1-2; unclear D gene. This CDR3 spans 14 amino acids. V was trimmed by 2 bases and J by 6 bases, leaving 14 bases between them. The germline V gene encodes CDR1 SGHKS and CDR2 YYEKEE (reference sequence). The CDR3 here is CASSLVNQGDGYTF. In DNA, the CDR3 is TGTGCCAGCAGCTTAGTTAACCAAGGCGATGGCTACACCTTC.

This clonotype was picked up many times. V and J are TRBV3-1 and TRBJ1-1; D unresolved. Germline V gene sequence: CDR1 LGHDT, CDR2 YNNKEL (reference sequence). This CDR3 comprises 15 residues. V was trimmed by 5 bases and J by 0 bases, leaving 13 bases between them. CDR3 in DNA: TGTGCCAGCAGCTTGGAGGTCCAGCTGAACACTGAAGCTTTCTTT. Its translation is CASSLEVQLNTEAFF.

This clonotype was found a few times. The chain uses TRBV2 and TRBJ2-1; D remains unclear. Germline CDR1 reads SNHLY; CDR2 reads FYNNEI. Trimming stripped 6 bases from V and 8 bases from J, with 8 bases between. The CDR3 has 11 amino acids. The CDR3 protein is CASRSVYEQFF. CDR3 coding DNA: TGTGCCAGCAGGTCCGTGTATGAGCAGTTCTTC.

The table lists this clonotype with many counts. The chain recombines TRBV19 with TRBJ2-3; a weak D match, TRBD2 (5 bases). V was trimmed by 1 base and J by 2 bases, leaving 13 bases between them. The germline V gene encodes CDR1 LNHDA and CDR2 SQIVND (reference sequence). The CDR3 has 16 residues. The DNA for the CDR3 is TGTGCCAGTAGTATAGGAAGTGGACTCACCACAGATACGCAGTATTTT. Translated, it gives CASSIGSGLTTDTQYF.

This clonotype has at least ten counts. The rearrangement uses TRBV7-2 and TRBJ1-5, with no clear D. The CDR3 spans 15 residues. Trimming removed 6 bases from V and 0 bases from J, with 12 bases in between. Germline CDR1 SGHTA, CDR2 FQGNSA. CDR3 residues: CASSSDGSSNQPQHF. The CDR3, as DNA: TGTGCCAGCAGTTCAGACGGAAGTAGCAATCAGCCCCAGCATTTT.

The J gene is TRBJ2-1, the V gene TRBV7-2; 9 nucleotides align to TRBD2. This CDR3 has 15 amino acids. J gave up 2 bases and V 5 bases, and 4 bases lay outside the gene matches. The germline V gene has CDR1 SGHTA and CDR2 FQGNSA. This CDR3 reads CASSPSSGTYNEQFF. In DNA form, the CDR3 reads TGTGCCAGCAGCCCCTCTAGCGGGACCTACAATGAGCAGTTCTTC.

V gene TRBV5-1 combines with J gene TRBJ1-6, with 11 nucleotides matching TRBD1. The V segment lost 5 bases and the J segment 7 bases; nucleotides outside the gene matches: 5. The CDR3 length is 15 residues. The V gene's germline CDR1 is SGHRS and CDR2 YFSETQ. CDR3 coding DNA: TGCGCCAGCAGGCTGGACAGGGGGCAGAATTCACCCCTCCACTTT. Encoded protein: CASRLDRGQNSPLHF.